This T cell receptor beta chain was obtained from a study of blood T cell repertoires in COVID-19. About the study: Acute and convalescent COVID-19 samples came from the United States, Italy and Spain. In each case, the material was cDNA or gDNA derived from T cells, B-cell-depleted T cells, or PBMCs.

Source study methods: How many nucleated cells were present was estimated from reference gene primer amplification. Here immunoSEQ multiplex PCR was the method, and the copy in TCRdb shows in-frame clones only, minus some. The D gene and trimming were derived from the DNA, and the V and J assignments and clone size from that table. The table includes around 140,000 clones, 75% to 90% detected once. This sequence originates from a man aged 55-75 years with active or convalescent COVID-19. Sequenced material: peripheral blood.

The chain's CDR3 is CASSIQGALVWQPQHF. CDR3 bases: TGTGCCAGTAGTATCCAGGGGGCACTTGTCTGGCAGCCCCAGCATTTT. This chain connects TRBV19 to TRBJ1-5; TRBD1 agrees at 8 bases. The CDR3 runs 16 residues. V shed 3 bases and J 7 bases; nucleotides not matched to a gene: 11. CDR1 is LNHDA and CDR2 is SQIVND in the germline V gene (reference sequence).